The sample holds a few counts of the clone carrying this T cell receptor beta chain. The sample comes from a study of blood T cells in healthy people across ages. Germline lookup yields CDR1 SGHRS and CDR2 YFSETQ. The length of the CDR3 is 15 residues. V lost 3 bases, J lost 3 bases, and 14 bases lay in between. The use of a sample-barcoded 5' primer and a J-beta primer mix characterized a second PCR of 7 to 11 cycles. Template switching added a 12-random-nucleotide identifier to every cDNA molecule. TCRdb passed the 5' RACE reads through MiXCR, listing each CDR3 protein once. The sample records 1.5 million to 2 million distinct CDR3 sequences, 25% to 30% being singletons.

The genes are TRBV5-1 and TRBJ2-3; no clear D. The sequence was obtained from a young woman in good health. Sample: blood. CDR3 bases: TGCGCCAGCAGCTCATCCGTGGTTGTGACAGATACGCAGTATTTT. This gives the protein CASSSSVVVTDTQYF.